These 30 T cell receptor beta chains originate from one sample sequenced in a study of tumor-infiltrating lymphocytes in primary liver carcinoma. The authors made TCR beta cDNA from about 500 ng total RNA with a constant-region primer. Three nested multiplex PCR rounds, a slightly modified ARM-PCR method, built the TCR beta libraries. The first two PCR rounds used TRBV1-TRBV30 primers with a Cbeta primer, 9 to 11 cycles each. TCRdb re-derived calls from the multiplex PCR reads in MiXCR, one entry per CDR3 protein. Found here are 85,000 to 100,000 distinct CDR3 sequences, approximately 68% of them singletons; the top ten hold around 30%. Co-extracted RNA and DNA came from approximately 20-30 mg of unsorted bulk tissue. Sequencing used tumor-adjacent normal liver tissue. The receptors here all came from a man in his forties or fifties with primary liver carcinoma and hepatitis B virus infection.

V gene TRBV19 combines with J gene TRBJ1-2, with unresolved D. V dropped 7 bases and J dropped 3 bases, with 15 bases sitting between them. CDR3 length: 14 residues. The V gene's germline CDR1 is LNHDA and CDR2 SQIVND (reference sequence). The CDR3 DNA follows: TGTGCCAGTAAAGGAAGCTTAGGAGACTATGGCTACACCTTC. This translates into CASKGSLGDYGYTF.

Concerning this clonotype: The conserved phenylalanine or tryptophan is not found at the CDR3 terminus, so this likely reflects a read error. This chain connects TRBV5-1 to TRBJ1-1, with TRBD1 as a possible D gene (6 bases). V lost 4 bases and J lost 3, with 13 bases in between. The CDR3 has 14 amino acids. Per germline, CDR1 SGHRS and CDR2 YFSETQ. CDR3 protein: CASSLGRGYTEAFS. CDR3 coding DNA: TGCGCCAGCAGCCTCGGGAGGGGGTACACTGAAGCTTTCTCT.

The rearrangement links TRBV2 to TRBJ1-5, with TRBD1 matching 10 bases. Germline CDR1 is SNHLY and CDR2 is FYNNEI. V trimming: 1 base; J trimming: 4 bases; junction bases outside the gene matches: 7. This CDR3 region has 17 residues. In DNA, the CDR3 is TGTGCCAGCAGTGAAGGGGACAGGGGAAGTGGAAATCAGCCCCAGCATTTT. This codes for CASSEGDRGSGNQPQHF. Looking up the rest from reference TRBV2 and TRBJ1-5 gives the full variable domain: EPEVTQTPSHQVTQMGQEVILRCVPISNHLYFYWYRQILGQKVEFLVSFYNNEISEKSEIFDDQFSVERPDGSNFTLKIRSTKLEDSAMYFCASSEGDRGSGNQPQHFGDGTRLSIL.

Of note for this clonotype: A much larger clone lies a single base off, so this may be a read error. The chain carries TRBV29-1 and TRBJ1-4; 10 bases match TRBD1. Germline V gene sequence: CDR1 SQVTM, CDR2 ANQGSEA. The CDR3 covers 14 residues. The CDR3 here is CSVEGTGDNEKLVF. CDR3 DNA: TGCAGCGTTGAGGGGACAGGGGATAACGAAAAACTGGTTTTT.

This clonotype was counted at least ten times. The chain combines TRBV12-3 or TRBV12-4 with TRBJ2-1; D may be TRBD1 (5 bases). This CDR3 has 14 residues. The V end was cut by 6 bases, the J end by 5 bases, with 14 bases between. CDR3 coding DNA: TGTGCCAGCAGCCGCCAGGAAGGGGACAATGAGCAGTTCTTC. It yields the protein CASSRQEGDNEQFF.

This clonotype showed up just a few times. The chain links TRBV28 to TRBJ2-3; no definite D call. The CDR3 extends over 13 amino acids. The ends were cut back, 6 bases at V and 4 bases at J, with 11 bases in the middle. CDR1 is MDHEN and CDR2 is SYDVKM in the germline V gene. The CDR3 is CASRTGLADTQYF. The CDR3 coding sequence is TGTGCCAGCAGAACCGGGTTGGCAGATACGCAGTATTTT.

This chain links TRBV6-1 with TRBJ2-1; 9 nucleotides match TRBD2. Trimming at V came to 7 bases and at J to 0 bases, leaving 19 bases not matched to a gene. In germline, CDR1 is MNHNS, CDR2 SASEGT. CDR3 length equals 20 residues. CDR3 protein: CASTPGRLAGKWNSYNEQFF. The CDR3 DNA follows: TGTGCCAGCACCCCGGGTCGGCTAGCGGGAAAATGGAACTCCTACAATGAGCAGTTCTTC.

On this clonotype itself: A much larger clone differs by one base, so this may be a read error. V and J are TRBV7-8 and TRBJ2-2; D is perhaps TRBD2 (6 bases). CDR1 is SGHVS and CDR2 is FQNEAQ in the germline V gene. The CDR3 loop spans 15 amino acids. CDR3 DNA sequence: TGTACCAGCAGCTTAATCCAGGGAGGTACCGGGGAGCTGTTTTTT. As protein: CTSSLIQGGTGELFF. Variable domain in full (rest from reference TRBV7-8 and TRBJ2-2): GAGVSQSPRYKVAKRGQDVALRCDPISGHVSLFWYQQALGQGPEFLTYFQNEAQLDKSGLPSDRFFAERPEGSVSTLKIQRTQQEDSAVYLCTSSLIQGGTGELFFGEGSRLTVL.

This clonotype was counted a single time. The chain joins TRBV28 to TRBJ2-7; a weak D match, TRBD1 (5 bases). This CDR3 has 12 amino acids. Looked up from germline, CDR1 is MDHEN and CDR2 is SYDVKM. Trimming cost V 10 bases and J 6 bases, with 16 bases left between them. CDR3 protein: CATSQTRGEQYF. CDR3 nucleotides: TGTGCCACCTCTCAGACAAGGGGCGAGCAGTACTTC.

This clonotype occurred many times. The J gene is TRBJ1-2, the V gene TRBV6-1; D is undetermined. Germline-derived CDR1 and CDR2 are MNHNS and SASEGT. The V end lost 3 bases, the J end lost 8 bases, and 4 bases lay between the germline ends. The CDR3 loop spans 10 amino acids. CDR3 DNA: TGTGCCAGCAGTGAGAGGGGCTACACCTTC. It codes for CASSERGYTF.

In the case of this clonotype: The conserved closing phenylalanine or tryptophan is absent in this CDR3, likely reflecting a read error. The chain recombines TRBV6-1 with TRBJ2-7; D not certain. Germline V CDR1 and CDR2: MNHNS, SASEGT. The length of the CDR3 is 11 residues. The DNA of the CDR3 is TGTGCCGGCAGTCCCTATCCCGAGCAGTACCTC. This codes for CAGSPYPEQYL.

The genes are TRBV9 and TRBJ2-1; 9 nucleotides match TRBD2. The V segment lost 2 bases and the J segment 7 bases; nucleotides outside the gene matches: 4. Germline-derived CDR1 and CDR2 are SGDLS and YYNGEE. The length of the CDR3 is 14 residues. The CDR3: CASSVAGGANEQFF. The CDR3 DNA sequence: TGTGCCAGCAGCGTGGCGGGAGGGGCAAATGAGCAGTTCTTC.

V usage is TRBV11-2 and J usage is TRBJ1-2; possibly TRBD1 for D (5 bases). Germline V CDR1 and CDR2: SGHAT, FQNNGV. The CDR3 extends over 16 amino acids. V was clipped by 8 bases and J by 7 bases, with 26 bases between them. CDR3 sequence: CASGQRRSGGESGYTF. CDR3 DNA sequence: TGTGCCAGCGGCCAGCGAAGATCGGGGGGGGAGTCTGGCTACACCTTC.

With respect to this clonotype: As the CDR3 is not closed by the conserved phenylalanine or tryptophan, this likely results from a read error. This chain joins TRBV6-5 and TRBJ1-2, with D perhaps matching TRBD1 (5 bases). Germline CDR1 MNHEY, CDR2 SVGAGI. The CDR3 has 16 residues. V lost 2 bases to trimming and J lost 6 bases, with 19 bases between them. CDR3 in amino acids: CASSYLRGGRENGYTY. CDR3 coding DNA: TGTGCCAGCAGTTACCTTAGGGGAGGCAGAGAAAATGGCTACACCTAC.

Worth noting for this clonotype: A junction boundary mismatches the germline segment, possibly from a read error. This rearrangement joins TRBV11-2 to TRBJ2-2; 7 bases agree with TRBD2. Germline values: CDR1 SGHAT, CDR2 FQNNGV. This CDR3 is built from 14 residues. The CDR3 coding sequence is TGTGCCAGCAGCCCAAGCGGGACGCGAGGGGAGCCGTTTTTT. Residues: CASSPSGTRGEPFF.

As to this clonotype: The conserved phenylalanine or tryptophan is not found at the CDR3 terminus, so this likely reflects a read error. No DNA is shown, since the ends of the CDR3 on it are uncertain; the CDR3 is the one TCRdb lists. The V and J genes are TRBV6-5 and TRBJ1-2. Germline loops: CDR1 MNHEY, CDR2 SVGAGI. The CDR3 has 18 residues if both end residues are counted. The CDR3 protein is CASSKYIPSASEVGGYTS.

This clonotype was recorded many times. This chain links TRBV4-1 with TRBJ2-1; 10 bases are a match to TRBD2. The CDR3 length is 15 residues. Per germline, CDR1 MGHRA and CDR2 YSYEKL. With V trimmed by 0 bases and J by 7 bases, 3 bases remained unmatched. The CDR3 protein is CASSQDSSGSNEQFF. CDR3 coding DNA: TGCGCCAGCAGCCAAGATTCTAGCGGGAGTAATGAGCAGTTCTTC.

This clonotype was detected only a few times. V gene TRBV28 combines with J gene TRBJ1-5; possibly TRBD1 for D (5 bases). The V end was cut by 6 bases, the J end by 7 bases, with 16 bases between. The germline CDR1 and CDR2 sequences are MDHEN and SYDVKM. This CDR3 has 14 amino acids. CDR3 sequence: CASRSGGVGQPQHF. The CDR3 nucleotides read TGTGCCAGCAGGTCGGGGGGGGTAGGACAGCCCCAGCATTTT.

This clonotype was recorded a few times. This chain connects TRBV28 to TRBJ2-7, with a tentative D call TRBD1 (6 bases). Per germline, CDR1 MDHEN and CDR2 SYDVKM. V shed 5 bases and J shed 5 bases, with 19 bases lying between them. This CDR3 has 15 residues. Written as DNA, the CDR3 is TGTGCCAGCAGTCCCTCGGGACACCTACTCCACGAGCAGTACTTC. This encodes CASSPSGHLLHEQYF.

In regard to this clonotype: Possible read error: a much larger clone is one base away. The chain uses TRBV12-3 or TRBV12-4 and TRBJ2-2; TRBD1 is a possible D gene (5 bases). CDR3 length: 13 amino acids. The DNA for the CDR3 is TGTGCCAGCAGCTACAGGAACGCCGGGGAGCTGTTTTTT. Translated, it gives CASSYRNAGELFF.

To note about this clonotype: Germline and junction disagree at one end, which may indicate a read error. The V call is TRBV5-4, the J call TRBJ2-1, with D possibly being TRBD1 or TRBD2 (6 bases each). The CDR3 is 15 residues long. Germline V gives CDR1 SGHNT, CDR2 YYREEE (reference sequence). The CDR3 sequence is CASSDRLTGDNEQFF. The CDR3 DNA reads as TGTGCCAGCAGCGATCGACTAACGGGGGACAACGAGCAGTTCTTC.

Notes on this clonotype: As the CDR3 is not closed by the conserved phenylalanine or tryptophan, this likely results from a read error. The chain uses TRBV29-1 and TRBJ2-1; 11 bases map to TRBD1. Looked up from germline, CDR1 is SQVTM and CDR2 is ANQGSEA. This CDR3 region has 14 residues. Here the CDR3 reads CSGLPGQGVDEQFP. In nucleotides, the CDR3 is TGTAGCGGATTGCCGGGACAGGGGGTGGATGAGCAGTTCCCC.

The genes are TRBV19 and TRBJ1-2, with 9 bases matching TRBD1. This CDR3 is 13 amino acids long. With V trimmed by 5 bases and J by 7 bases, 5 bases remained unmatched. Germline values: CDR1 LNHDA, CDR2 SQIVND (reference sequence). The CDR3 loop is CASSRDRESGYTF. The DNA for the CDR3 is TGTGCCAGTAGTCGGGACAGGGAAAGTGGCTACACCTTC.

The V and J genes are TRBV5-5 and TRBJ1-6; D not certain. V gave up 4 bases and J gave up 11 bases, with 13 bases separating them. CDR1 is SGHKS, CDR2 YYEKEE, per germline (reference sequence). This CDR3 has 13 residues. DNA for the CDR3: TGTGCCAGCAGCCCCGGACCTGGTCCACCCCTCCACTTT. This sequence encodes CASSPGPGPPLHF.

This clonotype has at least ten counts. The chain combines TRBV5-5 with TRBJ2-3, with D tentatively TRBD2 (6 bases). This CDR3 spans 12 amino acids. Germline V gene data show CDR1 as SGHKS and CDR2 as YYEKEE (reference sequence). V was shortened by 5 bases and J by 7 bases, with 11 bases between the two germline ends. CDR3 sequence reads: CASSRRDNTQYF. The DNA for the CDR3 is TGTGCCAGCAGTAGGAGGGATAATACGCAGTATTTT.

In the case of this clonotype: A far bigger clonotype differs at one base, so this is likely a read error. The chain joins TRBV6-5 to TRBJ1-1, with TRBD1 as a possible D gene (6 bases). This CDR3 has 14 amino acids. Per the germline V gene, CDR1 is MNHEY and CDR2 is SVGAGI. Here the CDR3 DNA reads TGTGCCAGCGGTTACGGGGGGGCTAACACTGAAGCTTTCTTT. Protein sequence: CASGYGGANTEAFF.

Turning to this clonotype: Just one base apart from a much larger clone, this may be a read error. Since no conserved phenylalanine or tryptophan closes the CDR3, a read error is the likely cause. This chain links TRBV29-1 with TRBJ2-5; D might be TRBD2 (6 bases). This CDR3 has 12 residues. Trimming removed 4 bases from V and 4 bases from J, with 10 bases in between. CDR1 and CDR2 (germline): SQVTM, ANQGSEA. The CDR3 is CSVALGGETQYI. Here the CDR3 DNA reads TGCAGCGTTGCTCTGGGGGGAGAGACCCAGTACATC.

The chain joins TRBV10-3 to TRBJ2-1; D is perhaps TRBD1 or TRBD2 (5 bases each). The CDR3 contains 13 residues. Trimming left V 2 bases short and J 10 bases short, with 12 bases between. Germline-derived CDR1 and CDR2 are ENHRY and SYGVKD. DNA of the CDR3: TGTGCCATCAGTGAGCGGGACGACGGGGAGCAGTTCTTC. Amino acid sequence: CAISERDDGEQFF.

Points on this clonotype: Being one base from a much bigger clone, this may be a read error. CDR3 region: CGSSLRLQETQYF. Here the CDR3 DNA reads TGTGGCAGCAGCCTCCGACTTCAAGAGACCCAGTACTTC. The rearrangement uses TRBV14 and TRBJ2-5; D is uncertain. CDR3 length: 13 residues. Germline V gene data show CDR1 as SGHDN and CDR2 as FVKESK.

This clonotype has ten or more counts. The J gene is TRBJ2-7, the V gene TRBV6-2 or TRBV6-3; 7 bases agree with TRBD2. The CDR3 has 14 residues. Germline CDR1 is MNHEY and CDR2 is SVGEGT. V trimming: 2 bases; J trimming: 2 bases; junction bases outside the gene matches: 3. This CDR3 is CASSYQAGAYEQYF. The CDR3 DNA reads as TGTGCCAGCAGTTACCAGGCGGGAGCCTACGAGCAGTACTTC.